This T cell receptor (beta chain) was observed in a study of T cells after yellow fever vaccination. Overall study: SMART-Seq v4 Ultra Low Input prepared the low-cell-number fractions. Study outcomes and limitations: Weaker in magnitude, the secondary response showed a faster peak on day 5 versus 15.

This clonotype was seen more than once but under ten times. Its antigen is not identified. The CDR3 is 11 amino acids. V lost 8 bases to trimming and J lost 7 bases, with 12 bases between them. CDR1 is MNHEY, CDR2 SVGEGT, per germline. Conversion of TCR transcripts into cDNA relied on 5'RACE template switching, which added a universal primer site and UMIs. TCRdb re-called the 5' RACE reads with MiXCR, one entry per CDR3 protein. This sample yields some 600,000 distinct CDR3 sequences, of which around 12% are seen a single time; under 15% belongs to the top ten. The receptor comes from a man in his thirties or forties who received the YFV17D yellow fever vaccine. The chain links TRBV6-2 or TRBV6-3 to TRBJ2-7; D is unclear. The sequencing here drew on PBMCs, taken on the day of the yellow fever booster vaccination. The CDR3 is CASGPILEQYF. The CDR3 region has the DNA TGTGCCAGCGGTCCCATTTTGGAGCAGTACTTC.